Listed below are T cell receptor beta chains from one sample, sequenced in a study of metastatic and nonmetastatic thyroid tumors. TCRdb reanalyzed the PCR reads via MiXCR. The data show about 52,000 clones, around a sixth seen once. Sequencing was done on a sample of blood. Every receptor here comes from a female donor with papillary thyroid cancer or a benign thyroid nodule (not recorded which). Some clones in this sample may be carry-over from other donors' samples. Each CDR3 is given with its conserved first and last residue. A D gene is named only where the DNA matches it firmly. Expanded clones are given a class, and other clones once, few, many or no size at all.

CDR3 protein: CASSIGSLAASTDTQYF
CDR3 DNA: TGTGCCAGCAGTATTGGGTCCCTAGCGGCTAGCACAGATACGCAGTATTTT
J gene: TRBJ2-3
clone size: many
V gene: TRBV6-6
D gene: TRBD2

CDR3 protein: CASSRGLEETQYF
CDR3 DNA: TGTGCCAGCAGCCGGGGGCTCGAAGAGACCCAGTACTTC
J gene: TRBJ2-5
clone size: once
V gene: TRBV11-3
D gene: .

CDR3 protein: CASVAGPAILEDTQYF
CDR3 DNA: TGTGCCAGCGTGGCGGGACCCGCCATTTTGGAGGATACTCAGTATTTT
J gene: TRBJ2-3
clone size: few
V gene: TRBV28
D gene: .

CDR3 protein: CASSVSNWEAFF
CDR3 DNA: TGTGCCAGCAGTGTTTCGAATTGGGAAGCTTTCTTT
J gene: TRBJ1-1
clone size: many
V gene: TRBV2
D gene: .

CDR3 protein: CASSFTGVEQYF
CDR3 DNA: TGTGCCAGCAGTTTTACAGGGGTCGAGCAGTACTTC
J gene: TRBJ2-7
clone size: .
V gene: TRBV12-3/TRBV12-4
D gene: TRBD1

CDR3 protein: CASSSYGGVFLYEQYF
CDR3 DNA: TGTGCCAGCAGCTCCTACGGGGGCGTTTTTCTATACGAGCAGTACTTC
J gene: TRBJ2-7
clone size: .
V gene: TRBV11-1
D gene: .

CDR3 protein: CASSLGQGTEAFF
CDR3 DNA: TGTGCCAGCAGCCTGGGACAGGGCACTGAAGCTTTCTTT
J gene: TRBJ1-1
clone size: many
V gene: TRBV7-6
D gene: TRBD1

CDR3 protein: CASSQAAGAEAFF
CDR3 DNA: TGCGCCAGCAGCCAAGCGGCAGGCGCTGAAGCTTTCTTT
J gene: TRBJ1-1
clone size: many
V gene: TRBV4-1
D gene: .

CDR3 protein: CASSLLEEGYNEQFF
CDR3 DNA: TGTGCCAGCAGTTTACTAGAAGAAGGGTACAATGAGCAGTTCTTC
J gene: TRBJ2-1
clone size: many
V gene: TRBV28
D gene: .

CDR3 protein: CASSLVQGGNSPLHF
CDR3 DNA: TGTGCCAGCAGCTTAGTGCAGGGGGGGAATTCACCCCTCCACTTT
J gene: TRBJ1-6
clone size: many
V gene: TRBV7-9
D gene: TRBD1

CDR3 protein: CASSLFAGTAEQFF
CDR3 DNA: TGTGCCAGCAGTTTATTCGCGGGGACAGCAGAGCAGTTCTTC
J gene: TRBJ2-1
clone size: many
V gene: TRBV27
D gene: .

CDR3 protein: CASSVATGNQPQHF
CDR3 DNA: TGTGCCAGCAGCGTAGCGACAGGGAATCAGCCCCAGCATTTT
J gene: TRBJ1-5
clone size: many
V gene: TRBV9
D gene: TRBD1